This T cell receptor beta chain was identified during a study of blood T cell repertoires in COVID-19. Study-level information: Donors in the United States, Italy and Spain gave samples during acute or convalescent COVID-19. T cells, B-cell-depleted T cells, or PBMCs provided the cDNA or gDNA that served as material.

Original methodology: Nucleated cell counts were estimated from reference gene primer amplification. Sequencing was performed with immunoSEQ multiplex PCR; in TCRdb, only in-frame clones are kept and a portion is missing. The V and J calls and clone size come from that table; D and trimming were worked out from the DNA. The sample gives some 300,000 clones, around 81% of which show up once; around 4.1% is in the top ten. Germline V gene data show CDR1 as SGHDT and CDR2 as YYEEEE. V was pared by 2 bases and J by 5 bases, with 16 bases between. The CDR3 contains 15 residues. V usage is TRBV5-6 and J usage is TRBJ1-1; perhaps TRBD1 as D (5 bases). The specimen sequenced was peripheral blood. This receptor was obtained from a woman aged 45-65 years with active or convalescent COVID-19. The DNA of the CDR3 is TGTGCCAGCAGCTTTATAGATACAGGATTTACTGAAGCTTTCTTT. This encodes CASSFIDTGFTEAFF.